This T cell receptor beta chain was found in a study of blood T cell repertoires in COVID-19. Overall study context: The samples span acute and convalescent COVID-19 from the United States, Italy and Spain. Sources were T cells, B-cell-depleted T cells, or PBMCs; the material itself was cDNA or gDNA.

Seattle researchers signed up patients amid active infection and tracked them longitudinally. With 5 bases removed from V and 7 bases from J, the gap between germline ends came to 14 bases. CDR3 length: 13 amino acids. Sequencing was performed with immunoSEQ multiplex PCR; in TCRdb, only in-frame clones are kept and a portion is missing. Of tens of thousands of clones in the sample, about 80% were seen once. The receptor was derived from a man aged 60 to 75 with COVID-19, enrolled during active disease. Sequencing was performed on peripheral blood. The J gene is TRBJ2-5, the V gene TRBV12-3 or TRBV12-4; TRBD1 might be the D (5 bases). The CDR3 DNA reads TGTGCCAGCAGTCCCCAGGGTATGGGGACCCAGTACTTC. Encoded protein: CASSPQGMGTQYF.